A single sample gave rise to the 24 T cell receptor beta chains below, sequenced in a study of blood T cell repertoires in COVID-19. TCRdb's table, derived via immunoSEQ multiplex PCR, lists solely in-frame clones and lacks some. The sample shows 150,000 to 200,000 clones, about four fifths of them seen only once. Material for sequencing was peripheral blood. These receptors all come from a man aged 60 to 75 with active or convalescent COVID-19.

This chain joins TRBV29-1 and TRBJ1-1, with TRBD1 as a possible D gene (6 bases). The CDR3 contains 12 residues. V was cut by 6 bases and J by 4 bases, with 12 bases left in between. Germline loops: CDR1 SQVTM, CDR2 ANQGSEA. CDR3 protein: CSVYRESTEAFF. Here the CDR3 DNA reads TGCAGCGTGTACAGGGAGAGCACTGAAGCTTTCTTT.

The chain carries TRBV6-5 and TRBJ1-1; 7 bases match TRBD1. V was pared by 0 bases and J by 1 base, with 5 bases of the junction left unmatched. Germline CDR1 MNHEY, CDR2 SVGAGI. This CDR3 has 16 amino acids. This CDR3 is CASSYSRQGSNTEAFF. As DNA, the CDR3 is TGTGCCAGCAGTTACTCACGACAGGGCTCGAACACTGAAGCTTTCTTT.

The chain employs TRBV19 and TRBJ1-5; 9 bases line up with TRBD1. Germline V gene sequence: CDR1 LNHDA, CDR2 SQIVND (reference sequence). This CDR3 spans 14 amino acids. With 6 bases clipped from V and 7 bases from J, the junction kept 7 bases outside the gene matches. CDR3 protein: CASRTGGVGQPQHF. The DNA of the CDR3 is TGTGCCAGTAGAACAGGGGGCGTAGGGCAGCCCCAGCATTTT.

The chain couples TRBV25-1 to TRBJ1-6; D unclear. The V gene's germline CDR1 is MGHDK and CDR2 SYGVNS. This CDR3 has 14 residues. The germline V and J ends were trimmed by 2 bases and 7 bases, with 9 bases remaining between them. Written as DNA, the CDR3 is TGTGCCAGCAGTGAAGTTGGCTCCAATTCACCCCTCCACTTT. It encodes CASSEVGSNSPLHF.

The V gene is TRBV10-3, the J gene TRBJ2-5; 11 nucleotides agree with TRBD1. With V trimmed by 8 bases and J by 5 bases, 4 bases remained unmatched. The CDR3 consists of 13 residues. CDR1 ENHRY and CDR2 SYGVKD come from the germline V gene. CDR3 DNA sequence: TGTGCCATCGGGACAGGGGGATTGGAGACCCAGTACTTC. It translates to CAIGTGGLETQYF.

V and J are TRBV2 and TRBJ1-1, with 7 bases aligning to TRBD1. The CDR3 has 12 residues. CDR1 is SNHLY, CDR2 FYNNEI, per germline. The ends lost 6 bases at V and 11 bases at J; junction bases unmatched: 9. The chain's CDR3 is CASRDGGGDAFF. CDR3 nucleotide sequence: TGTGCCAGCAGAGACGGAGGGGGCGACGCTTTCTTT.

This chain links TRBV29-1 with TRBJ2-7; 10 positions match TRBD1. The V and J ends lost 3 bases and 5 bases, in that order; junction bases with no gene match: 1. CDR1 is SQVTM, CDR2 ANQGSEA, per germline. The CDR3 is 12 residues long. The CDR3 bases are TGCAGCGTTGAGGGGACAGGGGACGAGCAGTACTTC. This codes for CSVEGTGDEQYF.

The V and J genes are TRBV21-1 and TRBJ1-6. TRBV21-1 is recorded as a pseudogene. This CDR3 spans 15 amino acids. The CDR3 DNA sequence: TGTGCCAGCAGCCCCCGGGATCTCTACAATTCACCCCTCCACTTT. This sequence encodes CASSPRDLYNSPLHF.

The chain is built from TRBV5-4 and TRBJ2-3, with 14 bases lining up with TRBD2. Germline V gives CDR1 SGHNT, CDR2 YYREEE (reference sequence). V dropped 4 bases and J dropped 2; count of bases not matched to a gene: 3. CDR3 length: 16 amino acids. CDR3 bases: TGTGCCAGCAGCCGACTAGCGGGAGGGCACACAGATACGCAGTATTTT. This encodes CASSRLAGGHTDTQYF.

The rearrangement joins TRBV5-1 to TRBJ1-1; 7 positions agree with TRBD1. The CDR3 is 14 residues long. Unmatched junction bases numbered 4, after V lost 3 bases and J lost 2 bases. From germline, CDR1 is SGHRS and CDR2 YFSETQ. DNA of the CDR3: TGCGCCAGCAGCTGGGGGACAGCCAACACTGAAGCTTTCTTT. As protein: CASSWGTANTEAFF.

This clone was picked up one time. This chain connects TRBV5-1 to TRBJ1-4, with TRBD1 matching over 7 bases. Trimming removed 4 bases from V and 4 bases from J; junction bases left unmatched: 4. This CDR3 is 14 amino acids long. Germline lookup yields CDR1 SGHRS and CDR2 YFSETQ. This chain's CDR3 is CASSRGQSNEKLFF. DNA of the CDR3: TGCGCCAGCAGCCGGGGACAGAGTAATGAAAAACTGTTTTTT.

This chain connects TRBV19 to TRBJ2-1; 10 nucleotides align to TRBD2. Germline V CDR1 and CDR2: LNHDA, SQIVND (reference sequence). J lost 6 bases, V lost 2 bases, and 10 bases had no gene match. The CDR3 runs 17 residues. This CDR3 is CASSISVFLAGANEQFF. CDR3 DNA: TGTGCCAGTAGTATATCTGTTTTCCTAGCGGGAGCCAATGAGCAGTTCTTC.

V is TRBV7-2 and J is TRBJ2-7, with D perhaps matching TRBD2 (5 bases). Looked up from germline, CDR1 is SGHTA and CDR2 is FQGNSA. The CDR3 totals 16 residues. V lost 5 bases to trimming and J lost 2 bases, with 19 bases between them. DNA for the CDR3: TGTGCCAGCAGCCGCCCGCGGCTAGCTCCAACCTACGAGCAGTACTTC. Translated: CASSRPRLAPTYEQYF.

Only a few counts were recorded for this clone. The chain's CDR3 is CSGTLAGDNEQFF. The CDR3 nucleotides read TGCAGCGGAACTCTAGCGGGGGACAATGAGCAGTTCTTC. This sequence joins TRBV29-1 and TRBJ2-1; 10 bases map to TRBD2. CDR1 and CDR2 from the germline V gene are SQVTM and ANQGSEA. This CDR3 contains 13 residues. V dropped 7 bases and J dropped 5; count of bases not matched to a gene: 5.

The chain couples TRBV3-1 (or the pseudogene TRBV3-2) to TRBJ2-1, with 9 bases matching TRBD2. Trimming took 0 bases from V and 2 from J; bases not matched to a gene: 8. The CDR3 extends over 18 amino acids. The germline V gene has CDR1 LGHDT and CDR2 YNNKEL (reference sequence). The chain's CDR3 is CASSQDPAVAGAYNEQFF. DNA for the CDR3: TGTGCCAGCAGCCAAGACCCCGCGGTAGCGGGGGCCTACAATGAGCAGTTCTTC.

The chain uses TRBV10-3 and TRBJ2-7, with D possibly being TRBD1 (5 bases). V lost 0 bases and J lost 2, with 11 bases in between. Looked up from germline, CDR1 is ENHRY and CDR2 is SYGVKD. The CDR3 has 15 amino acids. The chain's CDR3 is CAISESSGLPYEQYF. The CDR3 nucleotides read TGTGCCATCAGTGAGTCCTCAGGGCTCCCCTACGAGCAGTACTTC.

The CDR3 DNA follows: TGTGCCAGTAGTTCGACAGGCAATCAGCCCCAGCATTTT. Amino acid sequence: CASSSTGNQPQHF. This chain joins TRBV19 and TRBJ1-5, with D possibly TRBD1 on 5 matching bases. V was cut by 5 bases and J by 2 bases, with 7 bases left in between. This CDR3 has 13 amino acids. Per germline, CDR1 LNHDA and CDR2 SQIVND (reference sequence). Filled out from reference TRBV19 and TRBJ1-5, the complete variable domain reads DGGITQSPKYLFRKEGQNVTLSCEQNLNHDAMYWYRQDPGQGLRLIYYSQIVNDFQKGDIAEGYSVSREKKESFPLTVTSAQKNPTAFYLCASSSTGNQPQHFGDGTRLSIL.

CDR3 coding DNA: TGTGCCAGCCGGGGGGCTAACTATGGCTACACCTTC. Residues: CASRGANYGYTF. The chain joins TRBV6-5 to TRBJ1-2, with D possibly TRBD1 on 5 matching bases. Germline V gene lookup returns CDR1 MNHEY and CDR2 SVGAGI. The CDR3 spans 12 residues. Trimming removed 8 bases at V and 0 bases at J, with 7 bases between.

The genes are TRBV5-4 and TRBJ2-3; 9 positions match TRBD2. The V segment lost 0 bases and the J segment 5 bases; nucleotides outside the gene matches: 7. This CDR3 contains 16 residues. Germline V lookup: CDR1 SGHNT, CDR2 YYREEE (reference sequence). In DNA, the CDR3 is TGTGCCAGCAGCTTGGCTCTAGCGGGGTCCATAGATACGCAGTATTTT. Residues: CASSLALAGSIDTQYF.

J is TRBJ1-1 and V is TRBV12-3 or TRBV12-4, with D possibly matching TRBD1 (6 bases). The CDR3 runs 13 residues. Trimming stripped 8 bases from V and 1 base from J, with 11 bases between. The CDR3 DNA follows: TGTGCCAGCCGAAGACAGGCGAACACTGAAGCTTTCTTT. Encoded protein: CASRRQANTEAFF.

The V call is TRBV18, the J call TRBJ1-1; D possibly corresponds to TRBD1 (6 bases). Germline assignment: CDR1 KGHSH and CDR2 LQKENI. Trimming stripped 3 bases from V and 4 bases from J, with 12 bases between. This CDR3 spans 14 amino acids. In DNA, the CDR3 is TGTGCCAGCTCACCTGTAGAAGGGGGCACTGAAGCTTTCTTT. It codes for CASSPVEGGTEAFF.

The chain has TRBV2 and TRBJ2-5; 7 nucleotides match TRBD1. Trimming took 7 bases from V and 0 from J; bases not matched to a gene: 8. CDR1 and CDR2 from the germline V gene are SNHLY and FYNNEI. There are 15 residues in the CDR3. CDR3 amino acids: CASTEGTAYQETQYF. The CDR3 DNA reads as TGTGCCAGCACCGAAGGGACAGCGTACCAAGAGACCCAGTACTTC. The full variable domain, completed using reference TRBV2 and TRBJ2-5, is EPEVTQTPSHQVTQMGQEVILRCVPISNHLYFYWYRQILGQKVEFLVSFYNNEISEKSEIFDDQFSVERPDGSNFTLKIRSTKLEDSAMYFCASTEGTAYQETQYFGPGTRLLVL.

V usage is TRBV27 and J usage is TRBJ1-1, with D perhaps TRBD1 (6 bases). The CDR3 length is 14 residues. V shed 3 bases and J shed 5 bases, with 13 bases lying between them. Germline V gene data show CDR1 as MNHEY and CDR2 as SMNVEV (reference sequence). The CDR3 spells CASSFQQGQTEAFF. CDR3 coding DNA: TGTGCCAGCAGTTTTCAGCAGGGACAAACTGAAGCTTTCTTT.

This clone was picked up a small number of times. The chain carries TRBV14 and TRBJ1-1; TRBD1 might be the D (5 bases). Germline lookup yields CDR1 SGHDN and CDR2 FVKESK. V lost 6 bases and J lost 5, with 13 bases in between. The CDR3 length is 13 residues. The CDR3 protein is CASSSMGGTEAFF. In DNA form, the CDR3 reads TGTGCCAGCAGTTCGATGGGGGGAACTGAAGCTTTCTTT.